Detailed here is one T cell receptor (beta chain). Its antigen is not known. The CDR3 has 15 amino acids. V lost 0 bases and J lost 5; bases outside the gene matches: 5. Germline CDR1 reads LGHNA; CDR2 reads YSLEER. This sample is part of a study of blood T cells in healthy people across ages. Whole-study findings and limits: Per million T cells, TCR beta diversity dropped about linearly as age rose.

The use of a sample-barcoded 5' primer and a J-beta primer mix characterized a second PCR of 7 to 11 cycles. One entry per CDR3 protein results from TCRdb running MiXCR on the 5' RACE reads. The sample shows over 600,000 distinct CDR3 sequences, roughly 20% of them seen only once. The TCR comes from a man between 65 and 85 years old in good health. Sequenced: blood. V gene TRBV4-3 combines with J gene TRBJ1-1; 8 bases match TRBD1. CDR3 DNA: TGCGCCAGCAGCCAAGATCCAGGGGGCTGGACTGAAGCTTTCTTT. It is translated as CASSQDPGGWTEAFF.